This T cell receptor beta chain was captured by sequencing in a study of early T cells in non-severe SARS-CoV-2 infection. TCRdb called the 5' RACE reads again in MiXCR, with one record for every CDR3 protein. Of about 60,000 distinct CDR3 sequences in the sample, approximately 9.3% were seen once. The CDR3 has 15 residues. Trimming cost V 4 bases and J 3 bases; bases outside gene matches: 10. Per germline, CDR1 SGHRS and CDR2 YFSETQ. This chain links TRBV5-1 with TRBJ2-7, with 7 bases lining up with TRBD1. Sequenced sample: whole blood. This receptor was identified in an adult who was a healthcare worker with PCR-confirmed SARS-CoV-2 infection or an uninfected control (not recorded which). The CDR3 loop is CASSLIQTGDYEQYF. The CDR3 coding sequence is TGCGCCAGCAGCCTCATTCAAACAGGGGACTACGAGCAGTACTTC. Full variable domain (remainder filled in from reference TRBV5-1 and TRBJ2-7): KAGVTQTPRYLIKTRGQQVTLSCSPISGHRSVSWYQQTPGQGLQFLFEYFSETQRNKGNFPGRFSGRQFSNSRSEMNVSTLELGDSALYLCASSLIQTGDYEQYFGPGTRLTVT.